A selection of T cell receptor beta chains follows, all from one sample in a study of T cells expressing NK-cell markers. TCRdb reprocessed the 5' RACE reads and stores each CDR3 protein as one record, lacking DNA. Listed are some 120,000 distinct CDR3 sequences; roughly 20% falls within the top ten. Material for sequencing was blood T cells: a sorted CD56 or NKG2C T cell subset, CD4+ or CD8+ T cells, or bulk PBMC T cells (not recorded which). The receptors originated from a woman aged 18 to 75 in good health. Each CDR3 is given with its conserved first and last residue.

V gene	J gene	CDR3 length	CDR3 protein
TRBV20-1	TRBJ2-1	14	CSAAGTGDYNEQFF
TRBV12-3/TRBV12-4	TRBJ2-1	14	CASRTSGSYNEQFF
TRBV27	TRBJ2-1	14	CASSQWTEYNEQFF
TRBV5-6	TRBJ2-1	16	CASSFITGSPYNEQFF
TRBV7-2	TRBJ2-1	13	CASSSPIAFEQFF
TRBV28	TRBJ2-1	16	CASSFSPDSSDDEQFF
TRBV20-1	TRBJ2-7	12	CSANRGTYEQYF
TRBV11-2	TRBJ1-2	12	CASSSGAYGYTF
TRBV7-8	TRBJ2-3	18	CASSPVAASGTSTDTQYF
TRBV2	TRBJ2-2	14	CASSEEAGAGELFF
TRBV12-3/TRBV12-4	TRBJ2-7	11	CASSAPTKQYF
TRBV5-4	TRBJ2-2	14	CASRLAGGPLELFF
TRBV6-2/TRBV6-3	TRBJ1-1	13	CASTSDPNTEAFF
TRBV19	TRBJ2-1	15	CASSIGSGGAEEQFF
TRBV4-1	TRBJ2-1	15	CASSQGQRGDNEQFF
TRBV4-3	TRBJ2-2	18	CASSQNPPGLRNTGELFF
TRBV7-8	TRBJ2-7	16	CASSSSLAGGWYEQYF